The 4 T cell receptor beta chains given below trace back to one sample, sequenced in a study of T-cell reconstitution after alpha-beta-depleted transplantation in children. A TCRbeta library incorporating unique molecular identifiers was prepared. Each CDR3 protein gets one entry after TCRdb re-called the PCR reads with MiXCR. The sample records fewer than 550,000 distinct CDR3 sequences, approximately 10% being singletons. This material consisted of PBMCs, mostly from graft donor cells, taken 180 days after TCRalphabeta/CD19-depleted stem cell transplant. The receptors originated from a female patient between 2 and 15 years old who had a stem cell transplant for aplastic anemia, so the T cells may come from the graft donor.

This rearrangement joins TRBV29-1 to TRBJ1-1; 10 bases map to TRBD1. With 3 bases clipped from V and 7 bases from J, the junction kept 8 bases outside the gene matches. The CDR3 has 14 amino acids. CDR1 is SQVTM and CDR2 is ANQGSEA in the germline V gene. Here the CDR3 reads CSVDGTGAHLEAFF. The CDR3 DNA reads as TGCAGCGTTGATGGGACAGGGGCTCATCTTGAAGCTTTCTTT.

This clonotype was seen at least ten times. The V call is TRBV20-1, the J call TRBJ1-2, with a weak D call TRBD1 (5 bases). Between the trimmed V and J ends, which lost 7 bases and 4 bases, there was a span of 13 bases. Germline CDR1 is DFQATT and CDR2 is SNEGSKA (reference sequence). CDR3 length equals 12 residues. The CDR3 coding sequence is TGCAGTGTCCCCGACAGCAGCTATGGCTACACCTTC. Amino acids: CSVPDSSYGYTF.

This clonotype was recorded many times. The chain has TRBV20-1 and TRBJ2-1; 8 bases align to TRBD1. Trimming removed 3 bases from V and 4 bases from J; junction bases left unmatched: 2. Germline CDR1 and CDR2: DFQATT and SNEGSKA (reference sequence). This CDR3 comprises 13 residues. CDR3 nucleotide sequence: TGCAGTGCTAGCGGGGACAGGTACAATGAGCAGTTCTTC. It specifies CSASGDRYNEQFF.

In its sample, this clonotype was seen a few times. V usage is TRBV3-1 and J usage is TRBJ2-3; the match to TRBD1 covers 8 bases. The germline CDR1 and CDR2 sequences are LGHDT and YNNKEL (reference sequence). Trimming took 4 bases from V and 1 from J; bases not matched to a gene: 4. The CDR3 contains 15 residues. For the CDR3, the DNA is TGTGCCAGCAGCCCGACAGGGGAAGGCACAGATACGCAGTATTTT. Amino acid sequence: CASSPTGEGTDTQYF.